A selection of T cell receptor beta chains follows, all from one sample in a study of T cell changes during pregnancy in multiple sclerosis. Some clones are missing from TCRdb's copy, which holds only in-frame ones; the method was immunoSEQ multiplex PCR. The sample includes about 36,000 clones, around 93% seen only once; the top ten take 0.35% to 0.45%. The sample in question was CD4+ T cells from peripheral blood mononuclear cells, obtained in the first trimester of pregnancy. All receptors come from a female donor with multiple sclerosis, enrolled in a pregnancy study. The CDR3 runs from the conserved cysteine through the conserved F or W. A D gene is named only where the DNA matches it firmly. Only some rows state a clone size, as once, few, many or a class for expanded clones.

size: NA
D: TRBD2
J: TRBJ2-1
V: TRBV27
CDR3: CASSLLASGTNEQFF
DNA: TGTGCCAGCAGTTTATTGGCTAGCGGGACCAATGAGCAGTTCTTC

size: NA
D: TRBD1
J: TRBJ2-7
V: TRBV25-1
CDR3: CASSELGTGAFYEQYF
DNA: TGTGCCAGCAGTGAATTGGGAACAGGGGCCTTCTACGAGCAGTACTTC

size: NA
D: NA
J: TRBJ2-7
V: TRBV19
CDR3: CASSIYLSSIRGEQYF
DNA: TGTGCCAGTAGTATCTATCTATCAAGCATCAGGGGCGAGCAGTACTTC

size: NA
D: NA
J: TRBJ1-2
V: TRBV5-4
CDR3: CASSLGSFYGYTF
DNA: TGTGCCAGCTCCCTGGGGAGCTTCTATGGCTACACCTTC

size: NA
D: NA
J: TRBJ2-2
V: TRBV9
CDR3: CASSLRWQGNTGELFF
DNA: TGTGCCAGCAGCCTCCGTTGGCAGGGAAACACCGGGGAGCTGTTTTTT

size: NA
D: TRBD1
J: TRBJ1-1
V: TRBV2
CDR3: CAGDRELRTEAFF
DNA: TGTGCCGGGGACAGGGAGCTTAGGACTGAAGCTTTCTTT

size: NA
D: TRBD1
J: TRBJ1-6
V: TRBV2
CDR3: CASRDRDNSPLHF
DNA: TGTGCCAGCAGGGACAGGGATAATTCACCCCTCCACTTT

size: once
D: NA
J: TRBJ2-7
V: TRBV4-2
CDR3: CASSQAAQFFYEQYF
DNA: TGTGCCAGCAGCCAAGCCGCACAGTTTTTCTACGAGCAGTACTTC

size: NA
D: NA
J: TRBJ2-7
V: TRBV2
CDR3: CASSFSYEQYF
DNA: TGTGCCAGCTCCTTCTCCTACGAGCAGTACTTC

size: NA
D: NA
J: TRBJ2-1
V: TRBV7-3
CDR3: CASSSGAARSYNEQFF
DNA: TGTGCCAGCAGCTCCGGAGCAGCCCGATCTTACAATGAGCAGTTCTTC

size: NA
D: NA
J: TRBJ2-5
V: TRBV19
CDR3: CASSIVTGVGETQYF
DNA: TGTGCCAGTAGTATAGTCACGGGGGTAGGAGAGACCCAGTACTTC

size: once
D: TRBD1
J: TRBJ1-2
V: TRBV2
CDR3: CAILPQGSNYGYTF
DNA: TGTGCCATCCTCCCACAGGGGTCAAACTATGGCTACACCTTC

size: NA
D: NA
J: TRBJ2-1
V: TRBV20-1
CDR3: CSARDGGEQFF
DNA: TGCAGTGCTAGAGATGGAGGTGAGCAGTTCTTC

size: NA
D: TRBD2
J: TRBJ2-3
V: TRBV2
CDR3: CATPFGGRTDTQYF
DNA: TGTGCCACCCCGTTTGGCGGGAGAACAGATACGCAGTATTTT

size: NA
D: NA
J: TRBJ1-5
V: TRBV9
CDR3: CASSQGGGGRSNQPQHF
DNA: TGTGCCAGCAGCCAGGGAGGGGGGGGCCGGAGCAATCAGCCCCAGCATTTT

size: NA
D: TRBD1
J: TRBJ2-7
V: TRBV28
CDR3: CASKGTGSSYEQYF
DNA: TGTGCCAGCAAGGGGACAGGGAGCTCCTACGAGCAGTACTTC

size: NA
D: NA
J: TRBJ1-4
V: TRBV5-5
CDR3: CASSLLLLPSTNEKLFF
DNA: TGTGCCAGCAGCTTGTTATTACTACCTTCAACTAATGAAAAACTGTTTTTT

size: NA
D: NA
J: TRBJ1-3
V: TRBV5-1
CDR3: CASQEVSGNTIYF
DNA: TGCGCCAGTCAGGAGGTCTCTGGAAACACCATATATTTT

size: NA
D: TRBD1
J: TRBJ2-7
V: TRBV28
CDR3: CASSSRAGTGSGGYEQYF
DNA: TGTGCCAGCAGTTCTAGGGCCGGGACAGGTTCCGGGGGCTACGAGCAGTACTTC

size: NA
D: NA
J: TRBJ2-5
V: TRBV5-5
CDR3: CASSTSGQRGETQYF
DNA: TGTGCCAGCAGCACTTCAGGGCAACGGGGGGAGACCCAGTACTTC

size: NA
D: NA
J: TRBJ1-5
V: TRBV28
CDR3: CASRQGHSNQPQHF
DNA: TGTGCCAGCAGACAGGGACATAGCAATCAGCCCCAGCATTTT

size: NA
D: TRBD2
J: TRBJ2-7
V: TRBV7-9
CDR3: CASRMGEGYEQYF
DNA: TGTGCCAGCAGGATGGGGGAGGGCTACGAGCAGTACTTC

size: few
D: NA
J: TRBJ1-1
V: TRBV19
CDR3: CASSGRGNTEAFF
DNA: TGTGCCAGTAGCGGGAGAGGGAACACTGAAGCTTTCTTT

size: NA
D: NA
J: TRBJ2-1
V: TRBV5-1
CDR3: CASSSRGISAANEQFF
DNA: TGCGCCAGCAGCTCGAGGGGGATAAGCGCGGCCAATGAGCAGTTCTTC

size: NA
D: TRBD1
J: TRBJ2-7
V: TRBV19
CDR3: CASSISGTGGLYEQYF
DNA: TGTGCCAGTAGTATCTCGGGGACAGGGGGCCTCTACGAGCAGTACTTC

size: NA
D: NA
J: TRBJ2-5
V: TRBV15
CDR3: CATSRESGGETQYF
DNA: TGTGCCACCAGCAGAGAAAGTGGGGGGGAGACCCAGTACTTC

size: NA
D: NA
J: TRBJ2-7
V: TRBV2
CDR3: CASRKSRSRYEQYF
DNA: TGTGCCAGCAGGAAATCGAGATCTCGCTACGAGCAGTACTTC

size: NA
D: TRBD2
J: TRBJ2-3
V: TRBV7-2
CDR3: CASSTGLAGSADTQYF
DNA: TGTGCCAGCAGCACAGGACTAGCGGGATCCGCAGATACGCAGTATTTT

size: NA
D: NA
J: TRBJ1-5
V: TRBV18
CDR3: CASSPKVQQLTHQPQHF
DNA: TGTGCCAGCTCACCAAAAGTCCAACAGCTCACTCATCAGCCCCAGCATTTT

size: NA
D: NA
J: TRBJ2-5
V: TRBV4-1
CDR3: CASSQAGTGPTFQETQYF
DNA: TGCGCCAGCAGCCAAGCTGGCACAGGGCCTACTTTCCAAGAGACCCAGTACTTC

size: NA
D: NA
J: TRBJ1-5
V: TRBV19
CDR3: CASSILPLVNQPQHF
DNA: TGTGCCAGTAGTATACTTCCCCTTGTCAATCAGCCCCAGCATTTT

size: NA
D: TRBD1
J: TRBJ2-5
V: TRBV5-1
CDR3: CASSPWTGQETQYF
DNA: TGCGCCAGCAGCCCCTGGACAGGCCAAGAGACCCAGTACTTC

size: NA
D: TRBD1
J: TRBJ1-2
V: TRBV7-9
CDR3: CASSSGQGVSYGYTF
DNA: TGTGCCAGCAGCTCCGGACAGGGGGTGTCCTATGGCTACACCTTC

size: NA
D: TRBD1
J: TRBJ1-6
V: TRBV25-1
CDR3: CASSEQGVGNSPLHF
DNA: TGTGCCAGCAGTGAACAGGGGGTCGGCAATTCACCCCTCCACTTT

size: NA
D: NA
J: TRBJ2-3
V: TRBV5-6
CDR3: CASSGTTQYF
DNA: TGTGCCAGCAGCGGCACAACGCAGTATTTT

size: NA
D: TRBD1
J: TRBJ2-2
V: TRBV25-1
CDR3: CASSGQGDTGELFF
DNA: TGTGCCAGCAGTGGACAGGGGGACACCGGGGAGCTGTTTTTT

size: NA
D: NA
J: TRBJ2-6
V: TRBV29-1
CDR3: CSASGGANVLTF
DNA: TGCAGCGCCTCCGGGGGGGCCAACGTCCTGACTTTC

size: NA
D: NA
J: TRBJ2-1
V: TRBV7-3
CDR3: CASSLSGLDEQFF
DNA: TGTGCCAGCAGCTTAAGCGGTCTGGATGAGCAGTTCTTC

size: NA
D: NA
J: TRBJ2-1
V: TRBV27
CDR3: CASSLQRAYNEQFF
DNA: TGTGCCAGCAGTTTGCAGCGGGCCTACAATGAGCAGTTCTTC

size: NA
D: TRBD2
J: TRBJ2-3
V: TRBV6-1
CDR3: CASTTSARTDTQYF
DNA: TGTGCCAGCACGACTAGCGCCCGCACAGATACGCAGTATTTT

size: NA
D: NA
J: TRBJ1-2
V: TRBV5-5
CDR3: CASSPGGGDGYTF
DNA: TGTGCCAGCAGCCCTGGAGGGGGGGATGGCTACACCTTC

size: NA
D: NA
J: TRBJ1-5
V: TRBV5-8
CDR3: CASSLGQGGYQPQHF
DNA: TGTGCCAGCAGCTTGGGGCAGGGAGGATATCAGCCCCAGCATTTT

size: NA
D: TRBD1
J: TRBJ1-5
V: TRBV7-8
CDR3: CASSSRDRVSNQPQHF
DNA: TGTGCCAGCAGCTCACGGGACAGGGTGAGCAATCAGCCCCAGCATTTT

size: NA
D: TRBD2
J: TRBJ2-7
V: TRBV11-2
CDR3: CASSLDRASGVWEQYF
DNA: TGTGCCAGCAGCTTAGATAGGGCTAGCGGGGTCTGGGAGCAGTACTTC

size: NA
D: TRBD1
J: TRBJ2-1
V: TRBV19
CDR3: CATGRAQGARDEQFF
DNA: TGTGCCACAGGAAGAGCACAGGGGGCGCGGGATGAGCAGTTCTTC

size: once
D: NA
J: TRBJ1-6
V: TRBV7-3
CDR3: CASSSLGGLSPLHF
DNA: TGTGCCAGCAGCTCACTCGGCGGGTTGTCGCCCCTCCACTTT

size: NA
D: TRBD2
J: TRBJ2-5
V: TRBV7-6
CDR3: CASSVSRTSGGAETQYF
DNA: TGTGCCAGCAGCGTCTCAAGGACTAGCGGGGGGGCGGAGACCCAGTACTTC

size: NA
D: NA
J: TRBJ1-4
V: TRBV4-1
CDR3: CASSRTGGTNEKLFF
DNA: TGCGCCAGCAGCCGAACCGGGGGAACTAATGAAAAACTGTTTTTT

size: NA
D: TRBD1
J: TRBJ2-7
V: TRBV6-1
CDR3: CASSKSPGQIYEQYF
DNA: TGTGCCAGCAGCAAAAGCCCGGGACAGATCTACGAGCAGTACTTC

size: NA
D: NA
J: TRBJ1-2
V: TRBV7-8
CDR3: CASSLTTVSSGGYTF
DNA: TGTGCCAGCAGCTTAACAACGGTGAGCAGCGGTGGCTACACCTTC

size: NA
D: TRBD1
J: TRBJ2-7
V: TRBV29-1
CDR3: CSVELTGTGNYEQYF
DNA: TGCAGCGTCGAACTAACCGGGACAGGGAACTACGAGCAGTACTTC

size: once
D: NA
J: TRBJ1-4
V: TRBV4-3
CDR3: CASSYRVHEKLFF
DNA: TGCGCCAGCAGCTACAGGGTTCATGAAAAACTGTTTTTT

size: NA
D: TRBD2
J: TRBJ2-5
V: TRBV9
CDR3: CASSVSSLAGQETQYF
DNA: TGTGCCAGCAGCGTATCGTCCCTAGCGGGACAAGAGACCCAGTACTTC

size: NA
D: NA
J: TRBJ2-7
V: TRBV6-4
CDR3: CASSSPRESSYEQYF
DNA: TGTGCCAGCAGCTCCCCTCGGGAGAGCTCCTACGAGCAGTACTTC

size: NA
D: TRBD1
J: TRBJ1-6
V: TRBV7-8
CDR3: CASSPRGMDRAKSPLHF
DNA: TGTGCCAGCAGCCCACGAGGAATGGACAGGGCCAAATCACCCCTCCACTTT

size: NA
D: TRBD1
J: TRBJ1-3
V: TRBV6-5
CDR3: CASRDRGAGNTIYF
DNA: TGTGCCAGCAGAGACAGGGGCGCAGGAAACACCATATATTTT

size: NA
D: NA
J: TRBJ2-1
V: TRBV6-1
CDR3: CASSALTRGFSYNEQFF
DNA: TGTGCCAGCAGTGCGTTGACTAGGGGTTTCTCCTACAATGAGCAGTTCTTC

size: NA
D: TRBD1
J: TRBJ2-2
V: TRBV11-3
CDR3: CASSGQGNTGELFF
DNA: TGTGCCAGCAGCGGACAGGGGAACACCGGGGAGCTGTTTTTT

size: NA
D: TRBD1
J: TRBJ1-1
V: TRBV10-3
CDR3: CAISESLGGTGKGNTEAFF
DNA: TGTGCCATCAGTGAGTCTTTAGGAGGGACAGGGAAGGGGAACACTGAAGCTTTCTTT